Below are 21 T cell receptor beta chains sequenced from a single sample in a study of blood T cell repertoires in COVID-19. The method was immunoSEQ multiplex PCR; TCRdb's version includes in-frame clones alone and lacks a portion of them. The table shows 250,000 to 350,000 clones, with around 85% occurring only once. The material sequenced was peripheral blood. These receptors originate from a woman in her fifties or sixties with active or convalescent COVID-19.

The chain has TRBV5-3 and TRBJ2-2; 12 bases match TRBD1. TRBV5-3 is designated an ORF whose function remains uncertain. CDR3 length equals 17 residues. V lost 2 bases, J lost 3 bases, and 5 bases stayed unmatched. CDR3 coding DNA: TGTGCCAGAAGCTTCGGGACAGGGGGCGTTGACACCGGGGAGCTGTTTTTT. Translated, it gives CARSFGTGGVDTGELFF.

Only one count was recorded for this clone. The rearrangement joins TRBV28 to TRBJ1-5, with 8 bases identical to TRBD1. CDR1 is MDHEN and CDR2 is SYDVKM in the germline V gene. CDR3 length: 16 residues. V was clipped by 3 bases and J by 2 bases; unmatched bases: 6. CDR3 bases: TGTGCCAGCAGTTTGGCGACAGGGGTGGGCAATCAGCCCCAGCATTTT. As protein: CASSLATGVGNQPQHF.

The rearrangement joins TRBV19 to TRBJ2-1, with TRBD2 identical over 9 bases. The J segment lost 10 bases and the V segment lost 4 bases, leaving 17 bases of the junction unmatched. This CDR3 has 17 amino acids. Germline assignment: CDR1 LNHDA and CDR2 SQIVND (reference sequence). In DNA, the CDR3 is TGTGCCAGTAGTAGGGAATCCGGGACTAGCACTAGTAGGGAGCAGTTCTTC. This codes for CASSRESGTSTSREQFF.

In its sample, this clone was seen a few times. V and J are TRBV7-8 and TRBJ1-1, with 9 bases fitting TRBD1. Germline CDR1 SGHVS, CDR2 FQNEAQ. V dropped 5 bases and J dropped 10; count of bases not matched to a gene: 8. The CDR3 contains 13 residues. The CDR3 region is CASSRDRAEGAFF. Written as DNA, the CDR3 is TGTGCCAGCAGCCGGGACAGGGCGGAGGGAGCTTTCTTT.

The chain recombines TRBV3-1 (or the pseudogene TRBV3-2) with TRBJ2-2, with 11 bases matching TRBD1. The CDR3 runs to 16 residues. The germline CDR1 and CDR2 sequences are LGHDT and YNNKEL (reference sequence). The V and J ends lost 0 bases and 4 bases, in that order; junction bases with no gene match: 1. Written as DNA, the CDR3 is TGTGCCAGCAGCCAAGAGGACAGGGGGCTCACCGGGGAGCTGTTTTTT. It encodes CASSQEDRGLTGELFF.

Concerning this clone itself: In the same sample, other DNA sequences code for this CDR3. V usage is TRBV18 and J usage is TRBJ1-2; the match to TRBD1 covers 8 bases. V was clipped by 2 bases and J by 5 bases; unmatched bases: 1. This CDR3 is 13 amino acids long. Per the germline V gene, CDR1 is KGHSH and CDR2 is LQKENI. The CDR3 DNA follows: TGTGCCAGCTCACCAAGGACAGGGTATGGCTACACCTTC. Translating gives CASSPRTGYGYTF. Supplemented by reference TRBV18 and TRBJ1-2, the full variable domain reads NAGVMQNPRHLVRRRGQEARLRCSPMKGHSHVYWYRQLPEEGLKFMVYLQKENIIDESGMPKERFSAEFPKEGPSILRIQQVVRGDSAAYFCASSPRTGYGYTFGSGTRLTVV.

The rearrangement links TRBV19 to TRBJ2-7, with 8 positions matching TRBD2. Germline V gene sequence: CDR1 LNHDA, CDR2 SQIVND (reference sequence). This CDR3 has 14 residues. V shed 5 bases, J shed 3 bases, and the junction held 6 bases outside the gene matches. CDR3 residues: CASSGPAGVYEQYF. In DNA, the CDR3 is TGTGCCAGTAGTGGCCCAGCGGGAGTCTACGAGCAGTACTTC.

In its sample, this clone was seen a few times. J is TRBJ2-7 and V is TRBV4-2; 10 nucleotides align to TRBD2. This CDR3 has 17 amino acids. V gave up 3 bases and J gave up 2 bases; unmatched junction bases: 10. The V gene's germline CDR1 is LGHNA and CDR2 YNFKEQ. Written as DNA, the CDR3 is TGTGCCAGCAGCCATGAACCGGGACTAGCGCGTCCCTACGAGCAGTACTTC. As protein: CASSHEPGLARPYEQYF.

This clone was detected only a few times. CDR3 nucleotide sequence: TGTGCCAGCAGCCAAGATCCGCGGCAGCCCCAGCATTTT. Translation: CASSQDPRQPQHF. The chain carries TRBV3-1 (or the pseudogene TRBV3-2) and TRBJ1-5; no reliable D call. The V gene lost 0 bases and the J gene lost 7 bases, with 7 bases spanning the gap. There are 13 residues in the CDR3. Germline V gives CDR1 LGHDT, CDR2 YNNKEL (reference sequence).

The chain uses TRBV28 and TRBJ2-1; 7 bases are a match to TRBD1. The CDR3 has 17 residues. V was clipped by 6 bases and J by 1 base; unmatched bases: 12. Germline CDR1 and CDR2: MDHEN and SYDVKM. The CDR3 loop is CASSYTRGQTSYNEQFF. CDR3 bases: TGTGCCAGCAGCTACACCCGGGGACAGACGTCCTACAATGAGCAGTTCTTC.

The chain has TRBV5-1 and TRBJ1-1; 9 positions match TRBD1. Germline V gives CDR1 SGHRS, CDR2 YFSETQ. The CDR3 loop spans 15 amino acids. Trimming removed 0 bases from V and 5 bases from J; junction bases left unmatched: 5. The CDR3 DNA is TGCGCCAGCAGCTTGGTACAGGGGGCAGGGACTGAAGCTTTCTTT. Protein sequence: CASSLVQGAGTEAFF.

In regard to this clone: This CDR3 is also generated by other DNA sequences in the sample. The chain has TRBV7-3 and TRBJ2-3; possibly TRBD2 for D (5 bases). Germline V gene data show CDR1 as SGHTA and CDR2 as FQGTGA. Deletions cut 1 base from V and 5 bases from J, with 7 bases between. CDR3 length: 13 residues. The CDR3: CASSLRERDTQYF. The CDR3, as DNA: TGTGCCAGCAGCTTAAGGGAGAGAGATACGCAGTATTTT.

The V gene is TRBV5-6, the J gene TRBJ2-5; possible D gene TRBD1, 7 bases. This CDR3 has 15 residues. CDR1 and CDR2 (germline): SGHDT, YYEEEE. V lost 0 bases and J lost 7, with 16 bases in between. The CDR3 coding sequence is TGTGCCAGCAGCTTGGAGCAGGGGGGAATTGGGACCCAGTACTTC. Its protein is CASSLEQGGIGTQYF.

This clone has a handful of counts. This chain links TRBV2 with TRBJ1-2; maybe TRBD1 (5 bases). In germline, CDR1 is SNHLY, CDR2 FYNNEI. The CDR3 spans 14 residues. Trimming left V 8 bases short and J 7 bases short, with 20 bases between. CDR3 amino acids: CASSFRRGEGGYTF. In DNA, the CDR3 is TGTGCCAGCTCCTTTAGGCGGGGGGAGGGTGGCTACACCTTC.

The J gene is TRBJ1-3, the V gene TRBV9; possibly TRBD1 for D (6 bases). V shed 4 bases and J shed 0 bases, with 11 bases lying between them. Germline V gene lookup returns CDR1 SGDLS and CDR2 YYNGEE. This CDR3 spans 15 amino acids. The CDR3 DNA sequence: TGTGCCAGCAGCCTCCGGGACATCTCTGGAAACACCATATATTTT. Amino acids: CASSLRDISGNTIYF.

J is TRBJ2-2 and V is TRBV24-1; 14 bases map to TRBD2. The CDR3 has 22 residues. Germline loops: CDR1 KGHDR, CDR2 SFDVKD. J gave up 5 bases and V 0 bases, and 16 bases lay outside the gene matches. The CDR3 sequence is CATSDLQGYSGTSGSWTGELFF. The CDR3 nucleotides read TGTGCCACCAGTGATTTGCAAGGATATTCCGGGACTAGCGGGAGTTGGACCGGGGAGCTGTTTTTT.

The CDR3 sequence is CASSPSTSGQAGANVLTF. DNA of the CDR3: TGTGCCAGCTCACCATCGACTAGCGGGCAGGCTGGGGCCAACGTCCTGACTTTC. The rearrangement links TRBV18 to TRBJ2-6; 10 bases fit TRBD2. CDR1 and CDR2 from the germline V gene are KGHSH and LQKENI. This CDR3 region has 18 residues. V shed 2 bases and J 2 bases; nucleotides not matched to a gene: 6.

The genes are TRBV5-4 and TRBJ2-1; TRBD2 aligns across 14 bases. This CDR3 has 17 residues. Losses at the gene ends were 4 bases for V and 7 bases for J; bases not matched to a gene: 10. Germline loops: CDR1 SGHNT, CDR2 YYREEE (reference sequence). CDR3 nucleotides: TGTGCCAGCAGCCAACCAACCGGGACTAGCGGGAGTAATGAGCAGTTCTTC. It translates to CASSQPTGTSGSNEQFF.

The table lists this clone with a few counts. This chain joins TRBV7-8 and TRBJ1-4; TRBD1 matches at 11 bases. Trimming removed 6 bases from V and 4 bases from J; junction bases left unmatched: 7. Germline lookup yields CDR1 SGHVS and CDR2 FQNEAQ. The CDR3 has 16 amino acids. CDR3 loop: CASSSDRGPLNEKLFF. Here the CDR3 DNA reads TGTGCCAGCAGTTCGGACAGGGGGCCTCTTAATGAAAAACTGTTTTTT.

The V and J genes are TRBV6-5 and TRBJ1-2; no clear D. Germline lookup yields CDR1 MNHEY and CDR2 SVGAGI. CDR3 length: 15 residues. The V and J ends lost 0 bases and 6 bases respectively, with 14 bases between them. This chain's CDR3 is CASSYSRIGTDGYTF. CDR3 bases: TGTGCCAGCAGTTACTCGAGGATCGGAACGGATGGCTACACCTTC.

The CDR3 loop reads CASSQSVSSGNTIYF. The DNA for the CDR3 is TGTGCCAGCAGCCAATCAGTCAGTTCCGGAAACACCATATATTTT. The gene calls are TRBV16 and TRBJ1-3; D gene unclear. The CDR3 contains 15 residues. V shed 0 bases and J shed 4 bases, with 10 bases lying between them. Germline V gene sequence: CDR1 KGHSY, CDR2 FQNENV.